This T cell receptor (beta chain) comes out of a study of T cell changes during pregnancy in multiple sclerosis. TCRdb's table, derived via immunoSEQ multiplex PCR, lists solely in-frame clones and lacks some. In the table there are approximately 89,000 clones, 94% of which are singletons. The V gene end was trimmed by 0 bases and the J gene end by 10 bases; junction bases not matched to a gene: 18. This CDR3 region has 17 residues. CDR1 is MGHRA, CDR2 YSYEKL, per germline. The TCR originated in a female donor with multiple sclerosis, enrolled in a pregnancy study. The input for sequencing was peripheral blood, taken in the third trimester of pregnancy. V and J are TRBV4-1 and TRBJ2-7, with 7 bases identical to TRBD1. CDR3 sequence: CASSQDLSVGGNYHQYF. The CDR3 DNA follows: TGCGCCAGCAGCCAAGATTTGAGTGTAGGGGGCAACTACCACCAGTACTTC.